This T cell receptor beta chain was identified in a study of spatial heterogeneity in lung cancer. In TCRdb, the 5' RACE reads were re-called with MiXCR into one record per CDR3 protein. The sample lists around 70,000 distinct CDR3 sequences, approximately 8.9% occurring once. Time point given: blood at routine non-recurrence follow-up after resection. Study-level findings and limits: Ubiquitous expanded tumor TCRs were seen in blood more at resection than at follow-up.

This clonotype was recorded many times. What it recognizes is unknown. V was shortened by 4 bases and J by 2 bases, with 15 bases between the two germline ends. Germline lookup yields CDR1 SGHVS and CDR2 FQNEAQ. The CDR3 has 16 amino acids. The chain uses TRBV7-8 and TRBJ1-3; possible D gene TRBD1, 5 bases. The input for sequencing was PBMCs, taken at follow-up. This receptor was identified in a female donor with early-stage non-small cell lung cancer. In DNA, the CDR3 is TGTGCCAGCAGCTCAAGGGGAGGCTTGACTGGAAACACCATATATTTT. Its translation is CASSSRGGLTGNTIYF.